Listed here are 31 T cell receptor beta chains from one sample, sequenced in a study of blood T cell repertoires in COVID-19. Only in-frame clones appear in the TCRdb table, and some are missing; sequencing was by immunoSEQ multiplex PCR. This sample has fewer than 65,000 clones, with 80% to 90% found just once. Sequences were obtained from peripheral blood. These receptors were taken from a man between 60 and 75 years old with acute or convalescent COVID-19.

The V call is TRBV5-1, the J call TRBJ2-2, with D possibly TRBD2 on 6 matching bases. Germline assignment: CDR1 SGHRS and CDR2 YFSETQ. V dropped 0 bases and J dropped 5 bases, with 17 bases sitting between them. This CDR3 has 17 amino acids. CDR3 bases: TGCGCCAGCAGCTTGGAAGTCGGGGGTTCGAGGACCGGGGAGCTGTTTTTT. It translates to CASSLEVGGSRTGELFF.

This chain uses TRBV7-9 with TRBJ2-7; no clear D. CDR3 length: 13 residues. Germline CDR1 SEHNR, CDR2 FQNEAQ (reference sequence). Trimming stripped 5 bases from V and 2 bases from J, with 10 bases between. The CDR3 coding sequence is TGTGCCAGCAGCCCGACTGTTACCTACGAGCAGTACTTC. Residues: CASSPTVTYEQYF. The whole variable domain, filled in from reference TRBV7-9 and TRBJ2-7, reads DTGVSQNPRHKITKRGQNVTFRCDPISEHNRLYWYRQTLGQGPEFLTYFQNEAQLEKSRLLSDRFSAERPKGSFSTLEIQRTEQGDSAMYLCASSPTVTYEQYFGPGTRLTVT.

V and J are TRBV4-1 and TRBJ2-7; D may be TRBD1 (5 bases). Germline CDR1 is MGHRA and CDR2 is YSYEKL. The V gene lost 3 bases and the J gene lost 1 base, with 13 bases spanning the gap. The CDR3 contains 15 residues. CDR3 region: CASSQPDTNSYEQYF. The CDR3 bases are TGCGCCAGCAGCCAGCCGGACACAAATTCCTACGAGCAGTACTTC.

The CDR3 region has the DNA TGTGCCAGCAGCAACCGGGTCCCAGATACGCAGTATTTT. Translated: CASSNRVPDTQYF. The V and J genes are TRBV7-6 and TRBJ2-3; no firm D call. Trimming took off 5 bases at V and 4 bases at J, with 10 bases between the two ends. The CDR3 is 13 residues long. Per germline, CDR1 SGHVS and CDR2 FNYEAQ.

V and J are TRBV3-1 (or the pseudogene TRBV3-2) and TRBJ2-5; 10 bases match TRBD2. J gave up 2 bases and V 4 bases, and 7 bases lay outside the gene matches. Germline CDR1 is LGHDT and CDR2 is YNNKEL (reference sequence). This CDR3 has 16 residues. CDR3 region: CASSRIGLAEQETQYF. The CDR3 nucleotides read TGTGCCAGCAGCCGTATTGGACTAGCGGAACAAGAGACCCAGTACTTC.

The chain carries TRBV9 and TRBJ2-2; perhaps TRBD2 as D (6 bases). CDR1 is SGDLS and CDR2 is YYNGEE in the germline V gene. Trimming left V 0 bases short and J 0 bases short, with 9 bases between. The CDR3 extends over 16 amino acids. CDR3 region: CASSVVPGANTGELFF. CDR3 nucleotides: TGTGCCAGCAGCGTAGTCCCGGGGGCGAACACCGGGGAGCTGTTTTTT.

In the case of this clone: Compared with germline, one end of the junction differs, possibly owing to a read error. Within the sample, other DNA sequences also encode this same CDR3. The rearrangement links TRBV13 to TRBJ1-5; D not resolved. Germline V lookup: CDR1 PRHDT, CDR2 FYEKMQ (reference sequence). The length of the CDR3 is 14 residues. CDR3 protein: CASSLGNSNQPQHF. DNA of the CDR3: TGCGCCAGCAGCTTAGGCAATAGCAATCAGCCCCAGCATTTT.

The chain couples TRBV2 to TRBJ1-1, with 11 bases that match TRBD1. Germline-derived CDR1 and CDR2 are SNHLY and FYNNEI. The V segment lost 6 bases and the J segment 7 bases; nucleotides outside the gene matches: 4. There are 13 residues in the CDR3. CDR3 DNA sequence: TGTGCCAGCAGCGGACAGGGGGCCGGTGAAGCTTTCTTT. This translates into CASSGQGAGEAFF.

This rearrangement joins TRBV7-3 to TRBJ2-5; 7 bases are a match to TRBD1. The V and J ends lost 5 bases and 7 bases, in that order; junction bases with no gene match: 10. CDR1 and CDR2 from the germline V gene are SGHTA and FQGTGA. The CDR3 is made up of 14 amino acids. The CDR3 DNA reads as TGTGCCAGCAGCCCCGGGACAGCCTATGGGACCCAGTACTTC. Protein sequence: CASSPGTAYGTQYF. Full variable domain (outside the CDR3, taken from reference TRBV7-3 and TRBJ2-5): GAGVSQTPSNKVTEKGKYVELRCDPISGHTALYWYRQSLGQGPEFLIYFQGTGAADDSGLPNDRFFAVRPEGSVSTLKIQRTERGDSAVYLCASSPGTAYGTQYFGPGTRLLVL.

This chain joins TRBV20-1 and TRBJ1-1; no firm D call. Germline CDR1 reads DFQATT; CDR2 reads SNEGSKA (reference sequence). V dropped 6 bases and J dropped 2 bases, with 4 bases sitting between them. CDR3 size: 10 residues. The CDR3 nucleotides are TGCAGTGCACAAAACACTGAAGCTTTCTTT. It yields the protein CSAQNTEAFF.

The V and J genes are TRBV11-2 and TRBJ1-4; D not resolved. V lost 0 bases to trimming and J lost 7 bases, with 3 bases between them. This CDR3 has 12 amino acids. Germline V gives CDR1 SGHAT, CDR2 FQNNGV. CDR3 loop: CASSLDSEKLFF. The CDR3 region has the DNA TGTGCCAGCAGCTTAGACAGTGAAAAACTGTTTTTT.

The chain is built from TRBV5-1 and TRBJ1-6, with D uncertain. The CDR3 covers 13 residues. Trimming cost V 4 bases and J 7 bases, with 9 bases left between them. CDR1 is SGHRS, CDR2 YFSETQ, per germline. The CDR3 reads CASSLGGNSPLHF. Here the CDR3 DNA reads TGCGCCAGCAGCCTGGGAGGAAATTCACCCCTCCACTTT.

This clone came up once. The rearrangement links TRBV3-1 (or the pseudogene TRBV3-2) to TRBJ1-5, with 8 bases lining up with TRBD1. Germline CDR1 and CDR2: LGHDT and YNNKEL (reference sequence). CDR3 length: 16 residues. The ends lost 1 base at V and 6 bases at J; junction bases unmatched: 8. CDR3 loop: CASSQGGRGLFQPQHF. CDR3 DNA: TGTGCCAGCAGCCAAGGTGGCAGGGGGCTGTTTCAGCCCCAGCATTTT.

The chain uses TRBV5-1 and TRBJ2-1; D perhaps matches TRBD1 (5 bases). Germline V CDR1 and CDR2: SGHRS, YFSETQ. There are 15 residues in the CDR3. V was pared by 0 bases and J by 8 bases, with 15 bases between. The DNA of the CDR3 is TGCGCCAGCAGCTTGGGCGCCATGTGGGGCGATGAGCAGTTCTTC. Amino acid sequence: CASSLGAMWGDEQFF.

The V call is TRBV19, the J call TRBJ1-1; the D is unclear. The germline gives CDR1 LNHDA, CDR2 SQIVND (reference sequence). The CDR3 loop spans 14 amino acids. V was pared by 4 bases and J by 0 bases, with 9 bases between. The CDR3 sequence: CASSKHSLNTEAFF. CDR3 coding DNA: TGTGCCAGTAGTAAGCACAGCCTGAACACTGAAGCTTTCTTT. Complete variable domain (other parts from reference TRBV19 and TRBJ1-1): DGGITQSPKYLFRKEGQNVTLSCEQNLNHDAMYWYRQDPGQGLRLIYYSQIVNDFQKGDIAEGYSVSREKKESFPLTVTSAQKNPTAFYLCASSKHSLNTEAFFGQGTRLTVV.

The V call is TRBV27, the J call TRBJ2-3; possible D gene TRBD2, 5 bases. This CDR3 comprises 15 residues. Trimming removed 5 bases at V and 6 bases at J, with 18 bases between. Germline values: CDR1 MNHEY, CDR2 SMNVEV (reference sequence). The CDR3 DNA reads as TGTGCCAGCAGTCCCTCGGCCCGGGAAGTGGATACGCAGTATTTT. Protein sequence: CASSPSAREVDTQYF.

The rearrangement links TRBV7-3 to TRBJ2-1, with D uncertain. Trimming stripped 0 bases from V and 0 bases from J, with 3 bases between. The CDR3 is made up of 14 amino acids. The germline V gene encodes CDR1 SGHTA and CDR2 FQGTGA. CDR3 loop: CASSLTASYNEQFF. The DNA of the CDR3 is TGTGCCAGCAGCTTAACGGCCTCCTACAATGAGCAGTTCTTC.

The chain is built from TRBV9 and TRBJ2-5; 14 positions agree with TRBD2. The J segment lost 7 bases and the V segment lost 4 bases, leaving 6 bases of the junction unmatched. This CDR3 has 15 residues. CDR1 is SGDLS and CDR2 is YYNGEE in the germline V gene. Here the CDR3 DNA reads TGTGCCAGCAGCCGGACTAGCGGGGGGCGTGGGACCCAGTACTTC. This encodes CASSRTSGGRGTQYF.

The CDR3 protein is CATGRTGLTGYGYTF. Written as DNA, the CDR3 is TGTGCCACCGGCCGGACAGGTCTAACGGGATATGGCTACACCTTC. The rearrangement uses TRBV2 and TRBJ1-2; 7 positions match TRBD1. V gave up 10 bases and J gave up 5 bases; unmatched junction bases: 16. Germline CDR1 and CDR2: SNHLY and FYNNEI. The CDR3 runs to 15 residues.

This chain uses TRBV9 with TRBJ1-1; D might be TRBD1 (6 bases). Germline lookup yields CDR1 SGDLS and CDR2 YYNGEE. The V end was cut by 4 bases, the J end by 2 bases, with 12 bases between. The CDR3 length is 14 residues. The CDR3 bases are TGTGCCAGCAGCCCTGGGACATCCAACACTGAAGCTTTCTTT. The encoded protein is CASSPGTSNTEAFF.

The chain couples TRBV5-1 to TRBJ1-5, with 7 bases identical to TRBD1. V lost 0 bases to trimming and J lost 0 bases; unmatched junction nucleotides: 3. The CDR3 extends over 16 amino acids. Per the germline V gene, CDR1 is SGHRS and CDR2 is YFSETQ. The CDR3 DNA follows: TGCGCCAGCAGCTTGGAGGCAGGGGGTAGCAATCAGCCCCAGCATTTT. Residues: CASSLEAGGSNQPQHF.

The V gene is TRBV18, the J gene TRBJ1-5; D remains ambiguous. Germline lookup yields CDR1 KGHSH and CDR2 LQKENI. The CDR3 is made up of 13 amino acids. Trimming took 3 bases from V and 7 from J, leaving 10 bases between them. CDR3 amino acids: CASSPGGGQPQHF. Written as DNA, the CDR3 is TGTGCCAGCTCACCGGGTGGAGGGCAGCCCCAGCATTTT.

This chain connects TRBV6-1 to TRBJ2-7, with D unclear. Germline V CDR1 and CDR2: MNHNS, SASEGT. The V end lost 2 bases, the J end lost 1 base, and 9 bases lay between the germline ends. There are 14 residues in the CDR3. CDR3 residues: CASSEFTVSYEQYF. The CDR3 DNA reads TGTGCCAGCAGTGAATTTACGGTATCCTACGAGCAGTACTTC.

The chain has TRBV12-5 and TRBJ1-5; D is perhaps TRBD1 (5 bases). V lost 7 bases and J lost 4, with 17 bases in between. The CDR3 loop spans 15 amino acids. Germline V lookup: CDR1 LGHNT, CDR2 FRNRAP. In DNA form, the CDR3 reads TGTGCTAGTGCCACCGACAGAAGGTTAAATCAGCCCCAGCATTTT. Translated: CASATDRRLNQPQHF.

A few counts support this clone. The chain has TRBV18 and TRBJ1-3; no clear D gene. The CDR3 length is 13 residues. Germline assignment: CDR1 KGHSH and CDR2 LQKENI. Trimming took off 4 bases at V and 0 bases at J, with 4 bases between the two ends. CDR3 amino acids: CASSRSSGNTIYF. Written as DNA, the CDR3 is TGTGCCAGCTCACGCAGCTCTGGAAACACCATATATTTT.

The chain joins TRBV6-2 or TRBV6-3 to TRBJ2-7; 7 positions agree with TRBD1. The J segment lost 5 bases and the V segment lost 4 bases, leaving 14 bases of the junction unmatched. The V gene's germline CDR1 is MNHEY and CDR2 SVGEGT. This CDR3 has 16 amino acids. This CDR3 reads CASSSSTQGSNNEQYF. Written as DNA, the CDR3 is TGTGCCAGCAGTTCGTCGACACAGGGGTCTAATAACGAGCAGTACTTC.

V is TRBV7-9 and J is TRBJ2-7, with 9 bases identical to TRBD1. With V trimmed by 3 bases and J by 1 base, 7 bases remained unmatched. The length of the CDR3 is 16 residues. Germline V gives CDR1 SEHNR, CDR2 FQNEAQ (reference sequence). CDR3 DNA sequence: TGTGCCAGCAGCTTGGAGCGGGACAGGGCTTCCTACGAGCAGTACTTC. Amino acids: CASSLERDRASYEQYF.

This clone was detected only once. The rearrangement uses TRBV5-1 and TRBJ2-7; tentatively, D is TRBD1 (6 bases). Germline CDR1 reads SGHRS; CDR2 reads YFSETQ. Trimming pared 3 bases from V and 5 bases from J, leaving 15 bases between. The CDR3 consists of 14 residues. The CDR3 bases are TGCGCCAGCAGCTCGCTACAGGGAATCGACGAGCAGTACTTC. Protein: CASSSLQGIDEQYF.

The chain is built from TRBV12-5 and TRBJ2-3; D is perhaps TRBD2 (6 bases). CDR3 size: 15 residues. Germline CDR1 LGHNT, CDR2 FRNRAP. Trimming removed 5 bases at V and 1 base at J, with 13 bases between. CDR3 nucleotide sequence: TGTGCTAGTGGTGATTACGGGGGACGCACAGATACGCAGTATTTT. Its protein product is CASGDYGGRTDTQYF.

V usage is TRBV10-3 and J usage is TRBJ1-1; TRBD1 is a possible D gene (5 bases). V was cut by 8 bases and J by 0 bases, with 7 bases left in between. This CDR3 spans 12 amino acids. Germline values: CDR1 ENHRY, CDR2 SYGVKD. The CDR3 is CAIGAVNTEAFF. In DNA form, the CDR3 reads TGTGCCATCGGGGCGGTGAACACTGAAGCTTTCTTT.

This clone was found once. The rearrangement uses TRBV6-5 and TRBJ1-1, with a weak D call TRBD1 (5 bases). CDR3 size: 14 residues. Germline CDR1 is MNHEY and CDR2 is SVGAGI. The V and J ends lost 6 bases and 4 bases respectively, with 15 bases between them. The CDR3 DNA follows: TGTGCCAGCAGACCCGACAGCTACTCCACTGAAGCTTTCTTT. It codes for CASRPDSYSTEAFF.